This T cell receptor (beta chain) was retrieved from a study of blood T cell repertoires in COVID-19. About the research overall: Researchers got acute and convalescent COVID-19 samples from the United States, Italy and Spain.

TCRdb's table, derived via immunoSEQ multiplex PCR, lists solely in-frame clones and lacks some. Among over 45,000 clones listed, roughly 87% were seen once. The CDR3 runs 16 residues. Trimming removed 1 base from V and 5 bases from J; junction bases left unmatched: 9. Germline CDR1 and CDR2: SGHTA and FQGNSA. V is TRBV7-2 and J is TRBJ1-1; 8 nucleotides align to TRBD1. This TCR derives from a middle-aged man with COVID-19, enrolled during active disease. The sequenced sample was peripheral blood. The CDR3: CASSLVAGTGSTEAFF. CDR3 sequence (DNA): TGTGCCAGCAGCTTAGTTGCCGGGACAGGTTCAACTGAAGCTTTCTTT.